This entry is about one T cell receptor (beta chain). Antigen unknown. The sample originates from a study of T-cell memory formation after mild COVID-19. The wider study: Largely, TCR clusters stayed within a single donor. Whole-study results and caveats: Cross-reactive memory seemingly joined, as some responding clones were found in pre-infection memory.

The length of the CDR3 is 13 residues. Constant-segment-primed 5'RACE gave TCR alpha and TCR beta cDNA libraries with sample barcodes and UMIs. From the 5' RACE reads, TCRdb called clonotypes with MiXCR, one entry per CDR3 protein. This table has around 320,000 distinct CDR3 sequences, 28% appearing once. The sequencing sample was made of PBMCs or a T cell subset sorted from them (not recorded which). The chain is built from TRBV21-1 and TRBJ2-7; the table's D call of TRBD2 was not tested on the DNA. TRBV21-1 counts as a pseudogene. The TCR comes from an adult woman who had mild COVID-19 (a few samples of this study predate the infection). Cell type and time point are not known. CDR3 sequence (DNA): TGTGCCAGCAGCAAAATGGCGGGATTTGAGCAGTACTTC. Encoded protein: CASSKMAGFEQYF.